These T cell receptor beta chains were read from a single sample in a study of cytomegalovirus exposure and HLA in healthy donors. Assay used: immunoSEQ multiplex PCR; TCRdb lists only in-frame clones, some missing. This sample's table reports 100,000 to 150,000 clones. Sequencing was performed on PBMCs. All receptors derive from a man aged 18-30 years in good health and CMV-seronegative. Each CDR3 is given with its conserved first and last residue. Each record gives: CDR3 length, D gene, V gene, J gene, CDR3 DNA, CDR3 protein. The D gene is left open where the match is weak.

CDR3 length: 13; D gene: -; V gene: TRBV6-5; J gene: TRBJ1-1; CDR3 DNA: TGTGCCAGCAGCTACGACGGACTAAGGGCGGCTTTCTTT; CDR3 protein: CASSYDGLRAAFF
CDR3 length: 16; D gene: TRBD2; V gene: TRBV9; J gene: TRBJ2-2; CDR3 DNA: TGTGCCAGCAGCGTAAGACTAGCGGTGAACACCGGGGAGCTGTTTTTT; CDR3 protein: CASSVRLAVNTGELFF
CDR3 length: 15; D gene: TRBD1; V gene: TRBV7-6; J gene: TRBJ2-1; CDR3 DNA: TGTGCCAGCAGCTTACAACAGGGGGCAGGGAATGAGCAGTTCTTC; CDR3 protein: CASSLQQGAGNEQFF
CDR3 length: 15; D gene: TRBD1; V gene: TRBV5-1; J gene: TRBJ2-7; CDR3 DNA: TGCGCCAGCAGACTAACCGGGACAGGGGGTTACGAGCAGTACTTC; CDR3 protein: CASRLTGTGGYEQYF
CDR3 length: 12; D gene: -; V gene: TRBV15; J gene: TRBJ1-2; CDR3 DNA: TGTGCCACCAGCGGCTTGGAGGATGGCTACACCTTC; CDR3 protein: CATSGLEDGYTF
CDR3 length: 15; D gene: TRBD1; V gene: TRBV2; J gene: TRBJ2-2; CDR3 DNA: TGTGCCAGCAGTTACAAGGACAGGGAGGCCGGGGAGCTGTTTTTT; CDR3 protein: CASSYKDREAGELFF
CDR3 length: 15; D gene: -; V gene: TRBV18; J gene: TRBJ2-1; CDR3 DNA: TGTGCCAGCTCACCAGTCCAGGGTCTCTACAATGAGCAGTTCTTC; CDR3 protein: CASSPVQGLYNEQFF
CDR3 length: 14; D gene: -; V gene: TRBV27; J gene: TRBJ1-1; CDR3 DNA: TGTGCCAGCAGTCTACAGGGATCGAACACTGAAGCTTTCTTT; CDR3 protein: CASSLQGSNTEAFF
CDR3 length: 13; D gene: -; V gene: TRBV11-3; J gene: TRBJ2-1; CDR3 DNA: TGTGCCAGCAGCTTAGACGGTTACAATGAGCAGTTCTTC; CDR3 protein: CASSLDGYNEQFF
CDR3 length: 12; D gene: -; V gene: TRBV7-9; J gene: TRBJ2-7; CDR3 DNA: TGTGCCAGCAGCGCTATGCCCTACGAGCAGTACTTC; CDR3 protein: CASSAMPYEQYF
CDR3 length: 13; D gene: TRBD1; V gene: TRBV28; J gene: TRBJ2-7; CDR3 DNA: TGTGCCAGCAGTATCGACAGGGCCTACGAGCAGTACTTC; CDR3 protein: CASSIDRAYEQYF
CDR3 length: 16; D gene: TRBD1; V gene: TRBV9; J gene: TRBJ1-2; CDR3 DNA: TGTGCCAGCAGCTGGGGACAGGGGGCCGGTAACTATGGCTACACCTTC; CDR3 protein: CASSWGQGAGNYGYTF
CDR3 length: 14; D gene: -; V gene: TRBV27; J gene: TRBJ1-6; CDR3 DNA: TGTGCCAGCAGTTTAGTCAGGGTTAATTCACCCCTCCACTTT; CDR3 protein: CASSLVRVNSPLHF
CDR3 length: 17; D gene: TRBD1; V gene: TRBV4-1; J gene: TRBJ1-2; CDR3 DNA: TGCGCCAGCAGCCAAGACGTCGGGACAGATATTAACTATGGCTACACCTTC; CDR3 protein: CASSQDVGTDINYGYTF
CDR3 length: 15; D gene: -; V gene: TRBV9; J gene: TRBJ2-1; CDR3 DNA: TGTGCCAGCAGCTTTACAGGGTCGTTCTTAAATGAGCAGTTCTTC; CDR3 protein: CASSFTGSFLNEQFF
CDR3 length: 13; D gene: -; V gene: TRBV6-1; J gene: TRBJ1-5; CDR3 DNA: TGTGCCAGCAGTAGATTCAGGGGACAGCCCCAGCATTTT; CDR3 protein: CASSRFRGQPQHF
CDR3 length: 15; D gene: -; V gene: TRBV18; J gene: TRBJ1-1; CDR3 DNA: TGTGCCAGCTCACCGGGGGGGGGCGGTTCGACTGAAGCTTTCTTT; CDR3 protein: CASSPGGGGSTEAFF